A selection of T cell receptor beta chains follows, all from one sample in a study of T-cell reconstitution after alpha-beta-depleted transplantation in children. TCRdb independently ran MiXCR on the PCR reads; one entry per CDR3 protein. The sample records 550,000 to 600,000 distinct CDR3 sequences, around 23% being singletons. This specimen consisted of PBMCs, mostly from graft donor cells, obtained 360 days after TCRalphabeta/CD19-depleted stem cell transplant. Receptors were obtained from a boy in the first two years of life who had a stem cell transplant for acute myeloid leukemia, so the T cells may come from the graft donor. Both conserved end residues are part of each CDR3. Each record gives: clone size, V gene, D gene, J gene, CDR3 protein, CDR3 DNA. A D gene is named only where the DNA matches it firmly. Not all rows give a size; the values are once, few, many and, for expanded clones, a class.

>many|TRBV12-3/TRBV12-4|TRBD1|TRBJ2-2
CASSTDRANTGELFF
TGTGCCAGCAGTACCGACAGGGCGAACACCGGGGAGCTGTTTTTT
>many|TRBV7-2|NA|TRBJ2-4
CASSSAGPNIQYF
TGTGCCAGCAGCTCCGCCGGTCCAAACATTCAGTACTTC
>NA|TRBV5-1|TRBD2|TRBJ2-1
CASSLSSGGLENEQFF
TGCGCCAGCAGCTTGTCTAGCGGGGGACTAGAAAATGAGCAGTTCTTC
>many|TRBV29-1|NA|TRBJ1-2
CSALDGDAYGYTF
TGCAGCGCCCTAGATGGAGATGCCTATGGCTACACCTTC
>NA|TRBV29-1|NA|TRBJ1-3
CSVEEGNGNTIYF
TGCAGCGTTGAAGAGGGGAACGGAAACACCATATATTTT
>NA|TRBV20-1|TRBD2|TRBJ2-3
CSATSLAGGTDTQYF
TGCAGTGCCACCTCACTAGCGGGGGGTACAGATACGCAGTATTTT
>few|TRBV29-1|NA|TRBJ2-3
CSGKRSPPPDTQYF
TGCAGCGGAAAACGGTCTCCTCCCCCAGATACGCAGTATTTT
>NA|TRBV7-2|TRBD2|TRBJ2-7
CASSLMGGLAGANEQYF
TGTGCCAGCAGCTTAATGGGAGGACTAGCGGGTGCGAACGAGCAGTACTTC
>NA|TRBV5-6|NA|TRBJ1-2
CASSTIWAGTSYGYTF
TGTGCCAGCAGCACAATATGGGCAGGGACCTCATATGGCTACACCTTC
>few|TRBV7-9|TRBD1|TRBJ2-7
CASSVHGTGEGEQYF
TGTGCCAGCAGCGTCCACGGGACAGGGGAGGGAGAGCAGTACTTC
>once|TRBV14|NA|TRBJ1-4
CASSPRDGYEKLFF
TGTGCCAGCAGCCCCCGGGACGGATATGAAAAACTGTTTTTT
>many|TRBV20-1|TRBD2|TRBJ2-1
CSASSGGGRNEQFF
TGCAGTGCTAGCTCGGGGGGGGGTAGGAATGAGCAGTTCTTC
>NA|TRBV2|TRBD2|TRBJ2-5
CASSPGTSGEGETQYF
TGTGCCAGCAGCCCTGGGACTAGCGGGGAAGGGGAGACCCAGTACTTC
>many|TRBV28|NA|TRBJ2-5
CASGQIQETQYF
TGTGCCAGCGGACAGATACAAGAGACCCAGTACTTC
>NA|TRBV2|NA|TRBJ2-3
CASSRISTDTQYF
TGTGCCAGTTCAAGGATATCCACAGATACGCAGTATTTT
>NA|TRBV20-1|TRBD2|TRBJ2-1
CSAQRGGAGDEQFF
TGCAGTGCTCAAAGGGGAGGGGCAGGAGATGAGCAGTTCTTC
>NA|TRBV12-3/TRBV12-4|NA|TRBJ1-1
CASSLVGATEAFF
TGTGCCAGCAGTTTAGTGGGGGCCACTGAAGCTTTCTTT
>few|TRBV20-1|TRBD2|TRBJ2-2
CSARRLAGHGELFF
TGCAGTGCGAGACGACTAGCGGGCCACGGGGAGCTGTTTTTT
>NA|TRBV12-3/TRBV12-4|NA|TRBJ1-3
CASSLIGRRTDLGNTIYF
TGTGCCAGCAGTTTAATTGGCCGGCGGACAGACCTCGGAAACACCATATATTTT
>NA|TRBV20-1|TRBD2|TRBJ2-5
CSARALAGAPIETQYF
TGCAGTGCTAGAGCCCTAGCGGGGGCCCCAATAGAGACCCAGTACTTC
>NA|TRBV20-1|TRBD2|TRBJ2-2
CSAVAGGLNTGELFF
TGCAGTGCTGTAGCGGGGGGGTTGAACACCGGGGAGCTGTTTTTT
>many|TRBV5-6|NA|TRBJ1-2
CASSLGGRGYGYTF
TGTGCCAGCAGCTTGGGAGGGAGAGGTTATGGCTACACCTTC
>few|TRBV19|NA|TRBJ1-5
CAGGYSNQPQHF
TGTGCCGGAGGGTATAGCAATCAGCCCCAGCATTTT
>NA|TRBV7-9|NA|TRBJ2-5
CASSLANEEETQYF
TGTGCCAGCAGCTTAGCTAACGAGGAAGAGACCCAGTACTTC
>many|TRBV9|NA|TRBJ2-2
CASSTTSRSSTGELFF
TGTGCCAGCAGCACCACTAGCCGGTCGAGCACCGGGGAGCTGTTTTTT
>few|TRBV12-3/TRBV12-4|NA|TRBJ2-5
CASSSHRGGETQYF
TGTGCCAGCAGTTCCCACAGGGGGGGGGAGACCCAGTACTTC
>many|TRBV7-2|TRBD1|TRBJ2-7
CASSFGTGSYEQYF
TGTGCCAGCAGCTTTGGGACAGGTTCCTACGAGCAGTACTTC
>NA|TRBV14|NA|TRBJ1-2
CASSHQGMGYGYTF
TGTGCCAGCAGCCACCAAGGGATGGGCTATGGCTACACCTTC
>NA|TRBV4-1|NA|TRBJ2-3
CASSHLSKDTQYF
TGCGCCAGCAGCCACTTGTCAAAAGATACGCAGTATTTT
>many|TRBV12-3/TRBV12-4|TRBD1|TRBJ2-7
CASSSDRGITYEQYF
TGTGCCAGCAGTTCTGACAGGGGGATCACCTACGAGCAGTACTTC
>few|TRBV15|NA|TRBJ2-1
CATSRAGARRRNEQFF
TGTGCCACCAGCAGAGCCGGGGCCAGGCGACGTAATGAGCAGTTCTTC
>few|TRBV20-1|TRBD1|TRBJ2-7
CSARAGQGAFEQYF
TGCAGTGCTAGAGCTGGACAGGGGGCGTTCGAGCAGTACTTC
>few|TRBV20-1|NA|TRBJ2-1
CSATRRGNEQFF
TGCAGTGCAACCCGCAGGGGTAATGAGCAGTTCTTC
>NA|TRBV5-1|TRBD1|TRBJ1-5
CASSLGDRGNQPQHF
TGCGCCAGCAGCTTGGGGGACAGGGGCAATCAGCCCCAGCATTTT
>few|TRBV7-2|TRBD2|TRBJ2-1
CASRPSRGAYNEQFF
TGTGCCAGCAGGCCCTCGCGGGGGGCCTACAATGAGCAGTTCTTC
>NA|TRBV4-2|TRBD2|TRBJ2-1
CASSQDKAGDEQFF
TGTGCCAGCAGCCAAGACAAAGCGGGGGATGAGCAGTTCTTC